This T cell receptor (beta chain) was captured by sequencing in a study of cytomegalovirus exposure and HLA in healthy donors. The PCR made use of 60 Vbeta and 13 Jbeta primers. Profiled with immunoSEQ multiplex PCR; TCRdb holds only in-frame clones, not every one. The sample has around 64,000 clones, less than 90% seen once. V shed 0 bases, J shed 5 bases, and the junction held 9 bases outside the gene matches. The CDR3 has 16 amino acids. Germline CDR1 reads WNHNN; CDR2 reads SYGVQD (reference sequence). This receptor was obtained from a female donor in good health and CMV-seronegative. The chain carries TRBV10-1 and TRBJ2-7, with TRBD2 matching 8 bases. The sample consisted of PBMCs. CDR3 amino acids: CASSESVGRGVHEQYF. The DNA for the CDR3 is TGCGCCAGCAGTGAGTCGGTTGGGCGGGGGGTCCACGAGCAGTACTTC.